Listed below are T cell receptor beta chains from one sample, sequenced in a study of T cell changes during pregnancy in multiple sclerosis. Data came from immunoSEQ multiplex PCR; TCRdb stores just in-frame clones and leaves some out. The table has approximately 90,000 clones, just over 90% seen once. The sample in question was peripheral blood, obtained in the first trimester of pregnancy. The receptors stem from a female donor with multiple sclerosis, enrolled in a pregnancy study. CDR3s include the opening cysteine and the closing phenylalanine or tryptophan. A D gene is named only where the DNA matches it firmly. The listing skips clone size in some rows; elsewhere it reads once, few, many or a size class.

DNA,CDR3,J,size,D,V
TGTGCCAGCAGCCTATCACAGGGGAGAGCCAAAAACATTCAGTACTTC,CASSLSQGRAKNIQYF,TRBJ2-4,once,TRBD1,TRBV7-8
TGTGCCAGCAGCTTATTCGGGAGCTCCGGGGGGTTCGTTGCTAGGGAGCAGTTCTTC,CASSLFGSSGGFVAREQFF,TRBJ2-1,few,TRBD2,TRBV7-9
TGTGCCAGCAGTTCCCTAGGGACAGGGCTCTACGAGCAGTACTTC,CASSSLGTGLYEQYF,TRBJ2-7,NA,TRBD1,TRBV27
TGTGCCAGTAGTATGAGGACAGGGGGCGTCTCTGGGGCCAACGTCCTGACTTTC,CASSMRTGGVSGANVLTF,TRBJ2-6,NA,TRBD1,TRBV19
TGTGCCAGCAGCGTAGGGGGGACTGGGAGCTACGAGCAGTACTTC,CASSVGGTGSYEQYF,TRBJ2-7,NA,NA,TRBV9
TGTGCCAGCAACAAACAGCGGGAAAGGTCTAGCTCCTACAATGAGCAGTTCTTC,CASNKQRERSSSYNEQFF,TRBJ2-1,NA,TRBD2,TRBV27
TGTGCCAGCAGCTTACTTGGCGGGGGCACCTACGAGCAGTACTTC,CASSLLGGGTYEQYF,TRBJ2-7,NA,NA,TRBV7-9
TGTGCCAGCAGTTCTAGCGGGAGTAGCGAGCAGTACTTC,CASSSSGSSEQYF,TRBJ2-7,once,TRBD2,TRBV28
TGTGCCAGCAGTTTATCACGGGGTTATGGCTACACCTTC,CASSLSRGYGYTF,TRBJ1-2,NA,NA,TRBV27
TGTGCCAGCAGCGTAGGGTCGGTTTCTAACTATGGCTACACCTTC,CASSVGSVSNYGYTF,TRBJ1-2,NA,NA,TRBV9
TGTGCCAGCAGCTTCTTCGCAGGGGCTGATACTGAAGCTTTCTTT,CASSFFAGADTEAFF,TRBJ1-1,NA,NA,TRBV7-9